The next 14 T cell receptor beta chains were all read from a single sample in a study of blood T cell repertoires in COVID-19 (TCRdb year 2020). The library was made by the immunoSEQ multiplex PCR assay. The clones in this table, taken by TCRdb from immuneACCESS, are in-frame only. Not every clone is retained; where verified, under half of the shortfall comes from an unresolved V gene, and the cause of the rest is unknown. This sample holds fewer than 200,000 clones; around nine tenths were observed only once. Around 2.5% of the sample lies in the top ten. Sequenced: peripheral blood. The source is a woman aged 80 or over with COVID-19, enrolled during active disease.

CDR3 coding DNA: TGTGCCAGCAGTTCCCTTCCGGACAGCTACTATGGCTACACCTTC. It specifies CASSSLPDSYYGYTF. The rearrangement uses TRBV2 and TRBJ1-2; a possible D gene is TRBD1 (6 bases). V shed 5 bases and J shed 3 bases, with 16 bases lying between them. Germline CDR1 is SNHLY and CDR2 is FYNNEI. The CDR3 covers 15 residues.

The CDR3 region has the DNA TGTGCCAGCAGAAGACAGGGGGCGAACTATGAGCAGTTCTTC. Translation: CASRRQGANYEQFF. The genes are TRBV28 and TRBJ2-1; the match to TRBD1 covers 10 bases. Germline V gene lookup returns CDR1 MDHEN and CDR2 SYDVKM. The CDR3 runs to 14 residues. V trimming: 6 bases; J trimming: 8 bases; junction bases outside the gene matches: 7.

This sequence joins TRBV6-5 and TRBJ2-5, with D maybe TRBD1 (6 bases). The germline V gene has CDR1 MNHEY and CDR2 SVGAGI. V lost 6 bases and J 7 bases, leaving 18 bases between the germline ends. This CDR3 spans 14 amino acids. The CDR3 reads CASRVATGRRTQYF. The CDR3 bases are TGTGCCAGCAGGGTGGCGACAGGTCGAAGGACCCAGTACTTC.

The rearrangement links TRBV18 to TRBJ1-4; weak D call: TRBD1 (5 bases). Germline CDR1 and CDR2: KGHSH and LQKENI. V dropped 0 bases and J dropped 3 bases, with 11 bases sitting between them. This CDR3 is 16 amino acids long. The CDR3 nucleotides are TGTGCCAGCTCACCACCGGACATCTCGGCTAATGAAAAACTGTTTTTT. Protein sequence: CASSPPDISANEKLFF.

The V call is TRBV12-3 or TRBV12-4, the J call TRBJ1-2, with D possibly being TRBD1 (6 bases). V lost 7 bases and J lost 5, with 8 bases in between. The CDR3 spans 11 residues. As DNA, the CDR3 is TGTGCCAGCACCCAGGGGTATGGCTACACCTTC. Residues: CASTQGYGYTF.

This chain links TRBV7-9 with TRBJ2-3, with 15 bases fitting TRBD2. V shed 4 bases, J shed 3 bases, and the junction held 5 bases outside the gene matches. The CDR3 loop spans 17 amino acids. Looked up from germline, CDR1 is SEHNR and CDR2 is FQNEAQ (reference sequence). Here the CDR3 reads CASSSGLAGGPTDTQYF. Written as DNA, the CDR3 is TGTGCCAGCAGCTCAGGACTAGCGGGAGGGCCGACAGATACGCAGTATTTT.

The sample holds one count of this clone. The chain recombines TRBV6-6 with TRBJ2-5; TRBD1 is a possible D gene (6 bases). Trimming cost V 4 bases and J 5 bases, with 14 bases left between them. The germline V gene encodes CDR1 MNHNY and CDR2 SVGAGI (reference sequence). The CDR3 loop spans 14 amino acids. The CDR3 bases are TGTGCCAGCAGTTTCCACCCCCAGGGGGAGACCCAGTACTTC. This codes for CASSFHPQGETQYF.

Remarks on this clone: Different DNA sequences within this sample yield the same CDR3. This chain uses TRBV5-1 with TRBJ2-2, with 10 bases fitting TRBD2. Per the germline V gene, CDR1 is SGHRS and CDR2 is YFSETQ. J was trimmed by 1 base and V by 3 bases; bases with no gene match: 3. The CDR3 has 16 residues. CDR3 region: CASSSLAGGNTGELFF. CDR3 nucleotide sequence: TGCGCCAGCAGCTCGTTAGCGGGAGGGAACACCGGGGAGCTGTTTTTT. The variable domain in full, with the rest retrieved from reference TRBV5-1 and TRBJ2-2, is KAGVTQTPRYLIKTRGQQVTLSCSPISGHRSVSWYQQTPGQGLQFLFEYFSETQRNKGNFPGRFSGRQFSNSRSEMNVSTLELGDSALYLCASSSLAGGNTGELFFGEGSRLTVL.

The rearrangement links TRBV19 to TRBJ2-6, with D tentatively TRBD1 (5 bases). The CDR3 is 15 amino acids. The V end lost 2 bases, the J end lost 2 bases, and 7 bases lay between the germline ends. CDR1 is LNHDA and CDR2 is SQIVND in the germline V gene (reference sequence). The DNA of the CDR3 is TGTGCCAGTAGTATACAGGGAACTGGGGCCAACGTCCTGACTTTC. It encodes CASSIQGTGANVLTF.

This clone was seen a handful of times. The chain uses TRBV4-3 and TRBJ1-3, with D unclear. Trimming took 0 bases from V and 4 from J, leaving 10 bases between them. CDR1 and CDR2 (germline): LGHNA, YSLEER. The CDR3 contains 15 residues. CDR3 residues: CASSQDGGPGNTIYF. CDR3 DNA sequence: TGCGCCAGCAGCCAAGATGGAGGGCCCGGAAACACCATATATTTT.

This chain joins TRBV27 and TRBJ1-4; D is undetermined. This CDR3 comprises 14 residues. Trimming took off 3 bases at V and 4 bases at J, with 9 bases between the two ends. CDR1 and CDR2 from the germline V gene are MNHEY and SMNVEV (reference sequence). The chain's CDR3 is CASSFVGLNEKLFF. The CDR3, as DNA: TGTGCCAGCAGTTTTGTGGGCCTTAATGAAAAACTGTTTTTT.

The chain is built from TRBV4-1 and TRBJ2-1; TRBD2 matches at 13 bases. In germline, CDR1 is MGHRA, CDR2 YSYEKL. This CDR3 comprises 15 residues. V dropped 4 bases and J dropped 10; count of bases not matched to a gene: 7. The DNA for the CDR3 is TGCGCCAGCAGCCCCACTAGCGGGAGGGACGAAGAGCAGTTCTTC. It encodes CASSPTSGRDEEQFF.

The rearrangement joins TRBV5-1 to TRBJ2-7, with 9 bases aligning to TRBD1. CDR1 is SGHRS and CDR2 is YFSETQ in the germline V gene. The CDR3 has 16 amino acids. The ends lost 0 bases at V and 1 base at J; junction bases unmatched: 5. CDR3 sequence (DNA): TGCGCCAGCAGCTTGGGGACAGGACAGGGGTCCTACGAGCAGTACTTC. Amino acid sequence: CASSLGTGQGSYEQYF.

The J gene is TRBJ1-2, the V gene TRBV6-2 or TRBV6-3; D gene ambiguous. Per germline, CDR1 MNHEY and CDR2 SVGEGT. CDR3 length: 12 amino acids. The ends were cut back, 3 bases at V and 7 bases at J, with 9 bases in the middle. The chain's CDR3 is CASSYEGFGYTF. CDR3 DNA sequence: TGTGCCAGCAGTTATGAGGGATTTGGCTACACCTTC.